The 26 T cell receptor beta chains listed next were all sequenced from one sample in a study of vaccination effects on CD4 cells after COVID-19. TCRdb keeps only in-frame clones here, not all; method: immunoSEQ multiplex PCR. Of tens of thousands of clones detected, over 70% appear once; the ten largest clones hold 2% to 2.5%. The antigens these receptors bind are not known. Investigators separated out CD4+ T cells once 10 days of culture had passed. The cohort was immunized with two doses of either the BNT162b2 or mRNA-1273 vaccine. The sample here was CD4+ T cells from PBMCs cultured without peptide, taken after COVID-19 vaccination. These receptors all come from a human donor who received a COVID-19 vaccine.

The chain is built from TRBV5-1 and TRBJ2-2, with 14 bases that match TRBD2. Germline assignment: CDR1 SGHRS and CDR2 YFSETQ. V trimming: 0 bases; J trimming: 0 bases; junction bases outside the gene matches: 4. The CDR3 spans 19 residues. CDR3 loop: CASSLVRTSGGSNTGELFF. CDR3 bases: TGCGCCAGCAGCTTGGTCCGGACTAGCGGGGGGTCGAACACCGGGGAGCTGTTTTTT.

The CDR3 spells CASSDRIPYSQPQHF. For the CDR3, the DNA is TGTGCCAGCAGCGACAGGATCCCGTATTCTCAGCCCCAGCATTTT. The V and J genes are TRBV6-5 and TRBJ1-5, with D possibly matching TRBD1 (6 bases). This CDR3 region has 15 residues. CDR1 is MNHEY and CDR2 is SVGAGI in the germline V gene. V was pared by 6 bases and J by 6 bases, with 18 bases between.

The V gene is TRBV5-1, the J gene TRBJ1-4; tentatively, D is TRBD1 (5 bases). Germline lookup yields CDR1 SGHRS and CDR2 YFSETQ. The CDR3 runs 13 residues. V gave up 4 bases and J gave up 2 bases, with 6 bases separating them. The CDR3, as DNA: TGCGCCAGCAGCGAGGGGACTAATGAAAAACTGTTTTTT. Translation: CASSEGTNEKLFF.

This clone was found once. The chain couples TRBV6-5 to TRBJ1-3, with a possible D match to TRBD1 (5 bases). CDR3 length equals 16 residues. CDR1 and CDR2 from the germline V gene are MNHEY and SVGAGI. V dropped 0 bases and J dropped 4 bases, with 13 bases sitting between them. In nucleotides, the CDR3 is TGTGCCAGCAGTTACTCCAGAGGGACCCCCGGAAACACCATATATTTT. Translating it yields CASSYSRGTPGNTIYF.

The gene calls are TRBV5-6 and TRBJ2-1; 13 positions match TRBD2. Trimming removed 4 bases from V and 0 bases from J; junction bases left unmatched: 10. CDR1 and CDR2 (germline): SGHDT, YYEEEE. CDR3 size: 19 residues. CDR3: CASSLGLAGATSSYNEQFF. In DNA, the CDR3 is TGTGCCAGCAGCCTCGGACTAGCGGGGGCCACGAGCTCCTACAATGAGCAGTTCTTC.

The chain employs TRBV7-8 and TRBJ2-3, with 9 bases matching TRBD1. The CDR3 totals 16 residues. Germline V gene data show CDR1 as SGHVS and CDR2 as FQNEAQ. With V trimmed by 5 bases and J by 6 bases, 12 bases remained unmatched. Here the CDR3 reads CASSPDRGTISDTQYF. The CDR3 region has the DNA TGTGCCAGCAGCCCGGACAGGGGCACTATCTCGGATACGCAGTATTTT.

The chain carries TRBV18 and TRBJ2-7; the D is unclear. V was cut by 3 bases and J by 4 bases, with 10 bases left in between. The V gene's germline CDR1 is KGHSH and CDR2 LQKENI. This CDR3 comprises 13 residues. CDR3 coding DNA: TGTGCCAGCTCACCTCAGGAGAGATACGAGCAGTACGTC. Amino acids: CASSPQERYEQYV.

This chain joins TRBV9 and TRBJ1-1; TRBD1 matches at 8 bases. The trim removed 0 bases at V and 5 bases at J, leaving 6 bases unmatched. This CDR3 has 15 amino acids. Germline CDR1 reads SGDLS; CDR2 reads YYNGEE. The DNA for the CDR3 is TGTGCCAGCAGCGTAGGGCCAGGGGGCGCAACTGAAGCTTTCTTT. This sequence encodes CASSVGPGGATEAFF.

This clone was found a few times. This sequence joins TRBV7-2 and TRBJ1-2; D remains ambiguous. The V gene lost 3 bases and the J gene lost 2 bases, with 7 bases spanning the gap. Germline CDR1 reads SGHTA; CDR2 reads FQGNSA. This CDR3 region has 13 residues. The CDR3 DNA reads as TGTGCCAGCAGCTTTAGTCGGAACTATGGCTACACCTTC. This gives the protein CASSFSRNYGYTF.

The CDR3 coding sequence is TGTGCCAGCAGCTTACGGGAGCTCAGGGACCCCTCGTACAATGAGCAGTTCTTC. This encodes CASSLRELRDPSYNEQFF. V usage is TRBV7-8 and J usage is TRBJ2-1; possibly TRBD2 for D (6 bases). The CDR3 runs to 18 residues. CDR1 and CDR2 from the germline V gene are SGHVS and FQNEAQ. The germline V and J ends were trimmed by 2 bases and 4 bases, with 21 bases remaining between them.

A few counts support this clone. J is TRBJ1-6 and V is TRBV15; TRBD1 aligns across 9 bases. V shed 2 bases and J 7 bases; nucleotides not matched to a gene: 3. The CDR3 has 15 residues. Germline assignment: CDR1 LNHNV and CDR2 YYDKDF (reference sequence). The CDR3 spells CATSRPTGGNSPLHF. The CDR3 DNA sequence: TGTGCCACCAGCAGACCGACAGGGGGAAATTCACCCCTCCACTTT.

The chain links TRBV6-4 to TRBJ2-1; D may be TRBD2 (6 bases). Germline V CDR1 and CDR2: MRHNA, SNTAGT. CDR3 length: 13 residues. V was shortened by 6 bases and J by 5 bases, with 11 bases between the two germline ends. CDR3 region: CASSYTSNNEQFF. CDR3 bases: TGTGCCAGCAGCTACACTAGCAACAATGAGCAGTTCTTC.

The chain joins TRBV2 to TRBJ2-7, with unresolved D. Germline assignment: CDR1 SNHLY and CDR2 FYNNEI. V lost 5 bases to trimming and J lost 3 bases, with 11 bases between them. This CDR3 has 13 amino acids. DNA for the CDR3: TGTGCCAGCAGTACACGCCCCCGCTACGAGCAGTACGTC. Translated, it gives CASSTRPRYEQYV.

The rearrangement links TRBV24-1 to TRBJ2-1; D is ambiguous. Trimming took 10 bases from V and 10 from J, leaving 16 bases between them. The germline gives CDR1 KGHDR, CDR2 SFDVKD. This CDR3 has 12 amino acids. CDR3 in DNA: TGTGCCACGTATGTTCCCCAGGACGAGCAGTTCTTC. It specifies CATYVPQDEQFF.

The chain joins TRBV29-1 to TRBJ1-1; D not certain. Per germline, CDR1 SQVTM and CDR2 ANQGSEA. The CDR3 is made up of 15 amino acids. Between the trimmed V and J ends, which lost 4 bases and 1 base, there was a span of 16 bases. The CDR3 coding sequence is TGCAGCGTTGTTCATATGGGTGTTACGAACACTGAAGCTTTCTTT. Translating it yields CSVVHMGVTNTEAFF.

The chain carries TRBV15 and TRBJ1-2; 7 bases agree with TRBD1. Trimming took 0 bases from V and 3 from J; bases not matched to a gene: 7. This CDR3 comprises 16 residues. Germline loops: CDR1 LNHNV, CDR2 YYDKDF (reference sequence). CDR3 sequence: CATSRDLTGTDYGYTF. CDR3 in DNA: TGTGCCACCAGCAGAGATCTAACAGGGACAGACTATGGCTACACCTTC.

The J gene is TRBJ1-2, the V gene TRBV5-1; D is perhaps TRBD1 (5 bases). The germline V gene encodes CDR1 SGHRS and CDR2 YFSETQ. The V gene lost 6 bases and the J gene lost 2 bases, with 14 bases spanning the gap. There are 14 residues in the CDR3. This CDR3 is CASTLTPGNYGYTF. The CDR3 DNA follows: TGCGCCAGCACCCTAACCCCAGGGAACTATGGCTACACCTTC.

The V and J genes are TRBV18 and TRBJ2-3, with 8 bases aligning to TRBD1. Germline V gene lookup returns CDR1 KGHSH and CDR2 LQKENI. The CDR3 totals 13 residues. V shed 8 bases and J 8 bases; nucleotides not matched to a gene: 9. CDR3 sequence reads: CASTGQGERTQYF. The DNA of the CDR3 is TGTGCCAGCACCGGACAGGGCGAACGTACGCAGTATTTT. Supplemented by reference TRBV18 and TRBJ2-3, the full variable domain reads NAGVMQNPRHLVRRRGQEARLRCSPMKGHSHVYWYRQLPEEGLKFMVYLQKENIIDESGMPKERFSAEFPKEGPSILRIQQVVRGDSAAYFCASTGQGERTQYFGPGTRLTVL.

The chain links TRBV28 to TRBJ2-5, with a tentative D call TRBD2 (7 bases). Trimming pared 3 bases from V and 1 base from J, leaving 9 bases between. This CDR3 region has 14 residues. Germline CDR1 is MDHEN and CDR2 is SYDVKM. DNA of the CDR3: TGTGCCAGCAGTTTGGGGGGGCCCCAAGAGACCCAGTACTTC. It is translated as CASSLGGPQETQYF. Variable domain in full (rest from reference TRBV28 and TRBJ2-5): DVKVTQSSRYLVKRTGEKVFLECVQDMDHENMFWYRQDPGLGLRLIYFSYDVKMKEKGDIPEGYSVSREKKERFSLILESASTNQTSMYLCASSLGGPQETQYFGPGTRLLVL.

This clone was counted only a few times. This chain links TRBV7-2 with TRBJ1-2, with TRBD1 matching over 8 bases. Germline V gives CDR1 SGHTA, CDR2 FQGNSA. The CDR3 has 15 amino acids. J gave up 8 bases and V 2 bases, and 10 bases lay outside the gene matches. The chain's CDR3 is CASSLSGTGLGGYTF. DNA of the CDR3: TGTGCCAGCAGCTTATCCGGGACAGGCCTGGGAGGCTACACCTTC.

V and J are TRBV6-2 or TRBV6-3 and TRBJ1-2, with 8 nucleotides matching TRBD1. This CDR3 is 15 amino acids long. V lost 0 bases and J lost 8; bases outside the gene matches: 8. The germline CDR1 and CDR2 sequences are MNHEY and SVGEGT. The CDR3 DNA sequence: TGTGCCAGCAGTTACTCGATTGCAGGGGGCGACGGCTACACCTTC. It yields the protein CASSYSIAGGDGYTF.

The DNA for the CDR3 is TGTGCCAGCAGCGAGGACAGGTTTTTCTATGGCTACACCTTC. It is translated as CASSEDRFFYGYTF. The V call is TRBV5-6, the J call TRBJ1-2, with TRBD1 matching 7 bases. V dropped 4 bases and J dropped 4; count of bases not matched to a gene: 7. The CDR3 runs 14 residues. From germline, CDR1 is SGHDT and CDR2 YYEEEE.

This clone was recorded only once. J is TRBJ2-1 and V is TRBV3-1 (or the pseudogene TRBV3-2), with D possibly matching TRBD1 (5 bases). V shed 0 bases and J shed 5 bases, with 14 bases lying between them. The CDR3 is made up of 16 amino acids. Germline values: CDR1 LGHDT, CDR2 YNNKEL (reference sequence). CDR3 region: CASSQEHAGLHNEQFF. CDR3 sequence (DNA): TGTGCCAGCAGCCAAGAACATGCAGGGCTTCACAATGAGCAGTTCTTC.

The rearrangement links TRBV5-1 to TRBJ2-5, with 9 bases aligning to TRBD1. The CDR3 totals 15 residues. V was pared by 5 bases and J by 5 bases, with 10 bases of the junction left unmatched. CDR1 and CDR2 from the germline V gene are SGHRS and YFSETQ. The CDR3 sequence: CASSRLTGGQETQYF. The CDR3 coding sequence is TGCGCCAGCAGTCGCCTGACAGGGGGTCAGGAGACCCAGTACTTC.

The V and J genes are TRBV29-1 and TRBJ1-4; D is perhaps TRBD1 (5 bases). In germline, CDR1 is SQVTM, CDR2 ANQGSEA. V was pared by 7 bases and J by 8 bases, with 14 bases between. The CDR3 has 12 amino acids. DNA for the CDR3: TGCAGCGCTGCCGGGGCCGGGGAAAAACTGTTTTTT. Protein sequence: CSAAGAGEKLFF.

On this clone itself: Other DNA sequences within the sample encode an identical CDR3. This sequence joins TRBV14 and TRBJ1-1; D is uncertain. V lost 2 bases, J lost 0 bases, and 4 bases lay in between. Germline lookup yields CDR1 SGHDN and CDR2 FVKESK. The CDR3 consists of 13 residues. CDR3 in DNA: TGTGCCAGCAGCCAAAGTCTGAACACTGAAGCTTTCTTT. Protein sequence: CASSQSLNTEAFF. Drawing the rest from reference TRBV14 and TRBJ1-1, the complete variable domain is EAGVTQFPSHSVIEKGQTVTLRCDPISGHDNLYWYRRVMGKEIKFLLHFVKESKQDESGMPNNRFLAERTGGTYSTLKVQPAELEDSGVYFCASSQSLNTEAFFGQGTRLTVV.